The 10 T cell receptor beta chains in this list originate from one sample, sequenced in a study of vaccination and CD4 T cells after COVID-19. These receptors are not linked to any known antigen. The Oncomine TCR Beta short-read assay was what sequenced the DNA obtained from cultured CD4+ T cells. TCRdb analysed the PCR reads with MiXCR anew, one entry per CDR3 protein. Seen here are about 25,000 distinct CDR3 sequences, 28% observed once, and the top ten hold 7% to 7.5%. Time point meaning: late sampling 161 to 241 days after vaccination in a few convalescent patients. The treatment denotes: approximately nine-day PBMC culture with coronavirus spike peptide pools or control peptides (ViraFEST assay). The material sequenced was CD4+ T cells from blood, cultured in vitro, taken about 7 months after SARS-CoV-2 vaccination. Receptors were obtained from a human donor who had recovered from COVID-19.

The chain employs TRBV20-1 and TRBJ2-1, with a possible D match to TRBD1 (8 bases). The CDR3 has 14 amino acids. The germline V gene has CDR1 DFQATT and CDR2 SNEGSKA (reference sequence). V lost 2 bases and J lost 8, with 16 bases in between. Written as DNA, the CDR3 is TGCAGTGCTAGATCGCGGACAGGGAGGGATGAGCAGTTCTTC. Its protein is CSARSRTGRDEQFF.

This clonotype was seen more than once but under ten times. V and J are TRBV6-1 and TRBJ2-6, with D tentatively TRBD1 (6 bases). With 7 bases removed from V and 2 bases from J, the gap between germline ends came to 12 bases. CDR3 length equals 15 residues. Germline CDR1 MNHNS, CDR2 SASEGT. The CDR3 DNA reads TGTGCCAGCACTATACAGGGAGCTGGGGCCAACGTCCTGACTTTC. It encodes CASTIQGAGANVLTF.

The rearrangement links TRBV25-1 to TRBJ1-1, with 7 bases lining up with TRBD1. Per the germline V gene, CDR1 is MGHDK and CDR2 is SYGVNS. V lost 7 bases to trimming and J lost 1 base; unmatched junction nucleotides: 9. The CDR3 consists of 15 residues. The CDR3 reads CASNRAGGPNTEAFF. CDR3 nucleotide sequence: TGTGCCAGCAATAGGGCAGGGGGGCCGAACACTGAAGCTTTCTTT.

The rearrangement joins TRBV5-1 to TRBJ2-2, with D unresolved. Germline V gives CDR1 SGHRS, CDR2 YFSETQ. The CDR3 spans 14 residues. Trimming stripped 6 bases from V and 1 base from J, with 10 bases between. CDR3 DNA sequence: TGCGCCAGCAAAGAAGACGGGAACACCGGGGAGCTGTTTTTT. This translates into CASKEDGNTGELFF.

This clonotype occurred a few times. The chain joins TRBV20-1 to TRBJ1-5; D ambiguous. The CDR3 spans 13 residues. V was shortened by 0 bases and J by 4 bases, with 7 bases between the two germline ends. Per the germline V gene, CDR1 is DFQATT and CDR2 is SNEGSKA (reference sequence). The chain's CDR3 is CSARDRGNQPQHF. In nucleotides, the CDR3 is TGCAGTGCTAGAGATAGAGGTAATCAGCCCCAGCATTTT.

The chain is built from TRBV7-2 and TRBJ1-1; the D gene is possibly TRBD1 (6 bases). CDR3 length: 14 amino acids. Trimming shortened V by 4 bases and J by 2 bases, and 11 bases separated the two germline ends. Germline loops: CDR1 SGHTA, CDR2 FQGNSA. The CDR3 region has the DNA TGTGCCAGCAGCTACCGAGGGGGAAACACTGAAGCTTTCTTT. Translated, it gives CASSYRGGNTEAFF.

V gene TRBV20-1 combines with J gene TRBJ2-1, with a tentative D call TRBD1 (5 bases). V was trimmed by 5 bases and J by 9 bases, leaving 14 bases between them. The CDR3 has 12 residues. Germline values: CDR1 DFQATT, CDR2 SNEGSKA (reference sequence). The CDR3, as DNA: TGCAGTGCTGAAAACAACAGGATTGAGCAGTTCTTC. Translating gives CSAENNRIEQFF.

The CDR3 nucleotides are TGCAGTGCCACCATATCAGGGGGGGTCTCCTACGAGCAGTACTTC. This encodes CSATISGGVSYEQYF. The gene calls are TRBV20-1 and TRBJ2-7; D may correspond to TRBD1 or TRBD2 (7 bases each). This CDR3 contains 15 residues. Trimming cost V 6 bases and J 0 bases, with 18 bases left between them. CDR1 is DFQATT, CDR2 SNEGSKA, per germline (reference sequence).

The rearrangement joins TRBV7-3 to TRBJ2-1, with TRBD2 matching over 9 bases. The CDR3 runs 16 residues. The germline CDR1 and CDR2 sequences are SGHTA and FQGTGA. With 5 bases clipped from V and 3 bases from J, the junction kept 8 bases outside the gene matches. The DNA of the CDR3 is TGTGCCAGCAGCCTTAGCGGGGGCAGCTACTACAATGAGCAGTTCTTC. It encodes CASSLSGGSYYNEQFF.

This clonotype was seen more than once but under ten times. CDR3 sequence: CATSRGGSVNEQFF. The CDR3 nucleotides are TGTGCCACCAGCAGAGGAGGGAGTGTAAATGAGCAGTTCTTC. The chain recombines TRBV15 with TRBJ2-1; a weak D match, TRBD2 (5 bases). There are 14 residues in the CDR3. Between the trimmed V and J ends, which lost 1 base and 7 bases, there was a span of 11 bases. Germline V gene lookup returns CDR1 LNHNV and CDR2 YYDKDF (reference sequence). The whole variable domain, filled in from reference TRBV15 and TRBJ2-1, reads DAMVIQNPRYQVTQFGKPVTLSCSQTLNHNVMYWYQQKSSQAPKLLFHYYDKDFNNEADTPDNFQSRRPNTSFCFLDIRSPGLGDTAMYLCATSRGGSVNEQFFGPGTRLTVL.